This is a list of T cell receptor beta chains from one sample in a study of blood T cell repertoires in COVID-19. Profiled with immunoSEQ multiplex PCR; TCRdb holds only in-frame clones, not every one. The repertoire holds 110,000 to 150,000 clones, with roughly 76% as singletons. Sequencing was done on a sample of peripheral blood. The receptor source for this set is a man at least 80 years old with acute or convalescent COVID-19. Each CDR3 is given with its conserved first and last residue. A D gene is named only where the DNA matches it firmly. Size is stated for part of the rows, as once, few or many counts, or as a class when the clone is expanded.

j_call clone_size v_call d_call cdr3_nt cdr3_aa
TRBJ2-2 few TRBV18 - TGTGCCAGCTCACCTATCTCACCTGGGACAACATTCGGGGAGCTGTTTTTT CASSPISPGTTFGELFF
TRBJ2-5 - TRBV7-2 - TGTGCCAGCAGCTTAGATAGCGCAGAGACCCAGTACTTC CASSLDSAETQYF
TRBJ2-5 - TRBV27 - TGTGCCAGCAGTCTACAGGGTCTCGTAGAGACCCAGTACTTC CASSLQGLVETQYF
TRBJ1-6 - TRBV28 - TGTGCCACTTCGCCGGGACTCAGTAATTCACCCCTCCACTTT CATSPGLSNSPLHF
TRBJ1-6 once TRBV10-3 - TGTGCCATCAAGGACAGCTCCTATAATTCACCCCTCCACTTT CAIKDSSYNSPLHF
TRBJ1-1 - TRBV13 - TGTGCCAGCAGCCCCGGGGGGGGGAACACTGAAGCTTTCTTT CASSPGGGNTEAFF
TRBJ2-5 - TRBV28 TRBD2 TGTGCCAGCAGTCCTCCGGGGGGGATCCAAGAGACCCAGTACTTC CASSPPGGIQETQYF
TRBJ2-2 - TRBV4-1 TRBD1 TGCGCCAGCAGGAGGACAGGGGGCACCGGGGAGCTGTTTTTT CASRRTGGTGELFF
TRBJ2-5 - TRBV7-2 - TGTGCCAGCAGCTACCCGGGAGAGACCCAGTACTTC CASSYPGETQYF
TRBJ2-7 - TRBV3-1/TRBV3-2 - TGTGCCAGCAGCCAAGGGACGGGAGAGCAGTACTTC CASSQGTGEQYF
TRBJ1-4 - TRBV7-2 - TGTGCCAGCAGCCCCTTACCTACAGGGACTGAAAAACTGTTTTTT CASSPLPTGTEKLFF
TRBJ1-2 - TRBV6-5 TRBD1 TGTGCCAGCACCAATGCAGGGGGGCGAGGCTACACCTTC CASTNAGGRGYTF
TRBJ1-6 few TRBV3-1/TRBV3-2 - TGTGCCAGCAGCCAAGATCGGAGGTCACCCCTCCACTTT CASSQDRRSPLHF
TRBJ2-5 - TRBV5-6 - TGTGCCAGCAGCCTACCCAAACCGGGGACCCAGTACTTC CASSLPKPGTQYF
TRBJ1-1 many TRBV4-3 TRBD1 TGCGCCAGCAGCCAAGATAGACAGGGCTACACTGAAGCTTTCTTT CASSQDRQGYTEAFF
TRBJ1-3 - TRBV5-4 TRBD1 TGTGCCAGCAGTTGGGACAGGGCTACCTCTGGAAACACCATATATTTT CASSWDRATSGNTIYF
TRBJ2-3 - TRBV11-2 TRBD2 TGTGCCAGCAGCTACAAAACCCTAGCGGGGGGATCTAGCACAGATACGCAGTATTTT CASSYKTLAGGSSTDTQYF
TRBJ2-6 few TRBV29-1 TRBD1 TGCAGCGTGGACAGGGGGTCCTCTGGGGCCAACGTCCTGACTTTC CSVDRGSSGANVLTF
TRBJ1-1 - TRBV7-3 - TGTGCCAGCAGCTTAGAGACAGCCACTGAAGCTTTCTTT CASSLETATEAFF
TRBJ1-1 - TRBV3-1/TRBV3-2 - TGTGCCAGCAGCTTAAGGGAGACTGAAGCTTTCTTT CASSLRETEAFF
TRBJ1-1 - TRBV6-6 - TGTGCCCGCAGCCGGGGGGGGGCTGGGGACACTGAAGCTTTCTTT CARSRGGAGDTEAFF
TRBJ1-5 - TRBV5-1 - TGCGCCAGCAGCTTTGGACAACTATATCAGCCCCAGCATTTT CASSFGQLYQPQHF
TRBJ1-1 few TRBV7-9 TRBD1 TGTGCCAGCAGCCGCGGACAGGTGGGGAACACTGAAGCTTTCTTT CASSRGQVGNTEAFF
TRBJ2-7 - TRBV7-2 TRBD2 TGTGCCAGCAGCCCGGGACTAGCGGGGGCCTACGAGCAGTACTTC CASSPGLAGAYEQYF
TRBJ2-2 - TRBV19 - TGTGCCAGCCGGGCGGGGGCCGGGGCCGGGGAGCTGTTTTTT CASRAGAGAGELFF
TRBJ2-5 - TRBV4-1 TRBD2 TGCGCCAGCAGACCCAGAATTTCGGGACTAGGACCGGAGACCCAGTACTTC CASRPRISGLGPETQYF
TRBJ2-3 - TRBV7-9 - TGTGCCAGCAGCCCCGGACAGTTTCCCAGCACAGATACGCAGTATTTT CASSPGQFPSTDTQYF
TRBJ2-7 - TRBV19 - TGTGCCAGTAGTATAGAGGGTCCGTCGGGGATTCGGTACGAGCAGTACTTC CASSIEGPSGIRYEQYF
TRBJ1-1 once TRBV5-6 - TGTGCCAGCAGCTTGGTGGGAGGGGCGAACACTGAAGCTTTCTTT CASSLVGGANTEAFF
TRBJ2-5 - TRBV6-5 - TGTGCCAGCAGAGGGGTCCAAGAGACCCAGTACTTC CASRGVQETQYF
TRBJ2-5 - TRBV5-1 TRBD2 TGCGCCAGCAGCAAAGGGACTAGCGGGGGGCAAGAGACCCAGTACTTC CASSKGTSGGQETQYF
TRBJ2-5 - TRBV5-1 TRBD2 TGCGCCAGCAGCTTGCCCCTAGCGGCGGGTGAGGCCCAGTACTTC CASSLPLAAGEAQYF
TRBJ2-2 - TRBV7-2 - TGTGCCAGCGGATACAGGGTTAACACCGGGGAGCTGTTTTTT CASGYRVNTGELFF
TRBJ2-2 few TRBV10-2 - TGCGCCAGCAGTGAGTACCTTGAGGACACCGGGGAGCTGTTTTTT CASSEYLEDTGELFF
TRBJ2-5 - TRBV5-1 TRBD2 TGCGCCAGCAGCTTGACTAGCGGGGGGGAAGAGACCCAGTACTTC CASSLTSGGEETQYF
TRBJ2-7 - TRBV10-3 TRBD2 TGTGCCATCAGTGAAATGACTAGCGGGGCCACCATCGAGCAGTACTTC CAISEMTSGATIEQYF
TRBJ1-1 - TRBV7-2 TRBD1 TGTGCCAGCAGCTTCGCAGGACAGGGCACTGAAGCTTTCTTT CASSFAGQGTEAFF
TRBJ2-7 - TRBV27 - TGTGCCAGCAGTTTTGTAGGGGCCTACGAGCAGTACTTC CASSFVGAYEQYF
TRBJ2-6 - TRBV7-2 - TGTGCCAGCAGCCCTAGGGGCTCTGGGGCCAACGTCCTGACTTTC CASSPRGSGANVLTF
TRBJ2-1 - TRBV28 - TGTGCCAGCAGTTCACCGACAGTCAATGAGCAGTTCTTC CASSSPTVNEQFF